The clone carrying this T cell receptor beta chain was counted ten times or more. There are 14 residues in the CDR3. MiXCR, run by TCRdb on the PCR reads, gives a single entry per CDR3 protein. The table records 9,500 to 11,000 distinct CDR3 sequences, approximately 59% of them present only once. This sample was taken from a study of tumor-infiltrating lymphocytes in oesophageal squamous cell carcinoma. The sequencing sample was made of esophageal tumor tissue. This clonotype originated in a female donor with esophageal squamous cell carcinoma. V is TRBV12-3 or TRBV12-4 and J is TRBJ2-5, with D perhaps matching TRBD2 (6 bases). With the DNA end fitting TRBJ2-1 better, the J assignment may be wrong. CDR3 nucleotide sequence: TGTGCCAGCAGTTGGGCTAGCGTGTACAATGAGCAGTTCTTC. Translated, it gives CASSWASVYNEQFF.